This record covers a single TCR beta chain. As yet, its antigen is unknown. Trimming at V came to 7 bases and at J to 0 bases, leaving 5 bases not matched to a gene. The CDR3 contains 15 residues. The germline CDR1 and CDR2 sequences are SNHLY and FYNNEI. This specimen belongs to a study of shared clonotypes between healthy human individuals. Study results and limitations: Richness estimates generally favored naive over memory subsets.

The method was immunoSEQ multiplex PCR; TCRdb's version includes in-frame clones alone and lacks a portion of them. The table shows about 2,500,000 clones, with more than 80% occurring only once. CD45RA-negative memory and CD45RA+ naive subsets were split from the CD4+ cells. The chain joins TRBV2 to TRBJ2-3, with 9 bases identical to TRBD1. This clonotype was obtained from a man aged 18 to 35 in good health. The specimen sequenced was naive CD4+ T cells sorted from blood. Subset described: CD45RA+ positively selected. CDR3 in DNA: TGTGCCAGCAAAACCGGGACAGGGAGCACAGATACGCAGTATTTT. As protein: CASKTGTGSTDTQYF.